This note documents a single T cell receptor beta chain sequence. J was trimmed by 8 bases and V by 5 bases; bases with no gene match: 18. Germline V CDR1 and CDR2: MDHEN, SYDVKM. The CDR3 is made up of 16 amino acids. The sample comes from a study of blood T cell repertoires in COVID-19. The wider study: The United States, Italy and Spain supplied acute and convalescent COVID-19 samples.

Per the study methods: How many nucleated cells were present was estimated from reference gene primer amplification. This table comes from immunoSEQ multiplex PCR, and its TCRdb copy is limited to in-frame clones, with some not included. The DNA was the basis for D and trimming; V, J and clone size are from that table. In the table there are about 260,000 clones, roughly 88% of which are singletons. This rearrangement joins TRBV28 to TRBJ2-7, with 7 bases identical to TRBD1. Sequences were obtained from peripheral blood. The source of this sequence is a woman in her 70s with COVID-19, enrolled during active disease. Written as DNA, the CDR3 is TGTGCCAGCAGTCGGCCGGGGACAGCTATCCCCTCTAAGCAGTACTTC. Translating gives CASSRPGTAIPSKQYF.